This note documents a single TCR beta chain sequence. This specimen comes from a study of shared clonotypes between healthy human individuals. CDR3 length equals 16 residues. Looked up from germline, CDR1 is SGHTA and CDR2 is FQGNSA. With 5 bases clipped from V and 5 bases from J, the junction kept 10 bases outside the gene matches. Here immunoSEQ multiplex PCR was the method, and the copy in TCRdb shows in-frame clones only, minus some. This sample has approximately 2,300,000 clones, with roughly 90% found just once. The TCR was taken from a man younger than 35 in good health. Some clones in this sample may be carry-over from other donors' samples. Material: naive CD4+ T cells from PBMCs. Subset given: CD45RA+ positively selected. The genes are TRBV7-2 and TRBJ2-5; 11 positions agree with TRBD2. DNA for the CDR3: TGTGCCAGCAGCGCAGAGCTAGCGGGGGGCCCGGAGACCCAGTACTTC. It is translated as CASSAELAGGPETQYF.